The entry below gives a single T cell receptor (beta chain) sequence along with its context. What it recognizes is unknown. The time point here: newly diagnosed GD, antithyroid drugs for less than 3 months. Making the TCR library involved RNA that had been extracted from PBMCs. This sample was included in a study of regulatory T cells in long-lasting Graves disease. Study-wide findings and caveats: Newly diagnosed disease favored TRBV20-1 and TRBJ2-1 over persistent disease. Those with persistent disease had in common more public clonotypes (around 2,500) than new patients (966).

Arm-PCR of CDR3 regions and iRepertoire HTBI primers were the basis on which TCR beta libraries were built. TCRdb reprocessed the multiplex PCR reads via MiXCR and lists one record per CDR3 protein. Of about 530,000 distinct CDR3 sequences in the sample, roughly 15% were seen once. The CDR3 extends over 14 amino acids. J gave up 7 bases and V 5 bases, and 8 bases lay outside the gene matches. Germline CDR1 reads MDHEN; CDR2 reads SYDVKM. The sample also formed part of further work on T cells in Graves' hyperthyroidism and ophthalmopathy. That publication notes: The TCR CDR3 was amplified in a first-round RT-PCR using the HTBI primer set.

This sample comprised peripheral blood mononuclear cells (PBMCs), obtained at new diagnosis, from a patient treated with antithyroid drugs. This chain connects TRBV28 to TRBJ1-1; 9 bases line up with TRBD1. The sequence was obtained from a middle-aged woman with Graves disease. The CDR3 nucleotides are TGTGCCAGCAGTCCATACAGGGGGCCTGTTGAAGCTTTCTTT. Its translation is CASSPYRGPVEAFF.